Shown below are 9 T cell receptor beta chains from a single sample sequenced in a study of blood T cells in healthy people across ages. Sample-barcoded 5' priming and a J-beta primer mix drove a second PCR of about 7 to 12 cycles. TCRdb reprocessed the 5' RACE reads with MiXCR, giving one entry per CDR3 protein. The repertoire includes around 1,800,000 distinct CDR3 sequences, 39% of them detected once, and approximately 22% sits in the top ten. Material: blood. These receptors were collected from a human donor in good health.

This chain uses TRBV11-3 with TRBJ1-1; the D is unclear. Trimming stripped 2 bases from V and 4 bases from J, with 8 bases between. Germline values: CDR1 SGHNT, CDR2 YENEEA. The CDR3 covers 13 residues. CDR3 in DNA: TGTGCCAGCAGCTTACACGTCGGCACTGAAGCTTTCTTT. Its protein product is CASSLHVGTEAFF.

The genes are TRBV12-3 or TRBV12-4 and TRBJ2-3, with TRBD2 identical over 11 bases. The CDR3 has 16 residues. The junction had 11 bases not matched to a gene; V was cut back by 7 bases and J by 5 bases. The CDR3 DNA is TGTGCCAGCATCTCAGATTCTAGCGGGGGGAGAGATACGCAGTATTTT. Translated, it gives CASISDSSGGRDTQYF.

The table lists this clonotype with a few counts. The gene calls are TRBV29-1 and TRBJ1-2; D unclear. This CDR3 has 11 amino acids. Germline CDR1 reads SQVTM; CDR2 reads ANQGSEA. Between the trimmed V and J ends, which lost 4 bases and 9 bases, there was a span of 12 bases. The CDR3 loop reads CSVGHSNRYTF. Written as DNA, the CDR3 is TGCAGCGTTGGACATTCCAACCGCTACACCTTC.

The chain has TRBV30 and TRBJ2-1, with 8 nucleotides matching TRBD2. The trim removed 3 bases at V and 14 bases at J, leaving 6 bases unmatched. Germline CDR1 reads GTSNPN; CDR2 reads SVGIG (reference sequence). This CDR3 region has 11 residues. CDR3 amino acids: CAWSAGGQEFF. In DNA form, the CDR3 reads TGTGCCTGGAGCGCGGGGGGTCAGGAGTTCTTC. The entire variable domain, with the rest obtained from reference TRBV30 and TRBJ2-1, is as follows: SQTIHQWPATLVQPVGSPLSLECTVEGTSNPNLYWYRQAAGRGLQLLFYSVGIGQISSEVPQNLSASRPQDRQFILSSKKLLLSDSGFYLCAWSAGGQEFFGPGTRLTVL.

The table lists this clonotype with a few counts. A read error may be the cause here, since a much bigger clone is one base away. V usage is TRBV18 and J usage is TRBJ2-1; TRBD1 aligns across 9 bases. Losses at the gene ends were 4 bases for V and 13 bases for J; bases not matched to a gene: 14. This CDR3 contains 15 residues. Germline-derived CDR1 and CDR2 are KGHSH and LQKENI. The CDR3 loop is CASSQSDRGQETQFF. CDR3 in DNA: TGTGCCAGCTCACAATCGGACAGGGGACAAGAGACCCAGTTCTTC.

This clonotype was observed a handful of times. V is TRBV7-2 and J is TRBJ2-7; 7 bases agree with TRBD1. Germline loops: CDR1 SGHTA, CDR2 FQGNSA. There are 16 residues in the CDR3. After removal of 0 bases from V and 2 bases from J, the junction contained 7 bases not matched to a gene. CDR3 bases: TGTGCCAGCAGCTTAGCGTCATTAGGGACAGCCTACGAGCAGTACTTC. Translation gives CASSLASLGTAYEQYF.

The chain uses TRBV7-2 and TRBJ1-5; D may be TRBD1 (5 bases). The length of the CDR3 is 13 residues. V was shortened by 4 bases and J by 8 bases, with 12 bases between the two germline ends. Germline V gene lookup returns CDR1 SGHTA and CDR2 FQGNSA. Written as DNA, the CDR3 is TGTGCCAGCAGCTCAGGGTTCCAGGAGCCCCAGCATTTT. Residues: CASSSGFQEPQHF.

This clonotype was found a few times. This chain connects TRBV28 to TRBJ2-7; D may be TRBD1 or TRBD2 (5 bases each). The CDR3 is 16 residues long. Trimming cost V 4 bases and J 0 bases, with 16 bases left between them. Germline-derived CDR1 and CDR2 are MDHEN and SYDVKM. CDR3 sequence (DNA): TGTGCCAGCAGTTCCCCCCTTGGGGGAAGCTCCTACGAGCAGTACTTC. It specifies CASSSPLGGSSYEQYF.

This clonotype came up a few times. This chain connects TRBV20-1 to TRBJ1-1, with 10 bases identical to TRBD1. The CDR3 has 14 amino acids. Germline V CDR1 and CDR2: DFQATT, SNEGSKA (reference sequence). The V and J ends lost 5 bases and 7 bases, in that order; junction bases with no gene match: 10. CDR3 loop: CSAYPGTGDDEAFF. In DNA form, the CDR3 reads TGCAGTGCTTACCCCGGGACAGGGGATGATGAAGCTTTCTTT.